Listed here are 19 T cell receptor beta chains from one sample, sequenced in a study of PD-L1 blockade in urothelial cancer. Sequencing was performed with immunoSEQ multiplex PCR; in TCRdb, only in-frame clones are kept and a portion is missing. The sample consists of about 45,000 clones, 70% to 90% of them appearing once. The specimen comprised PBMCs, sampled around atezolizumab (anti-PD-L1) treatment. Source of these receptors: a man older than 75 with urothelial cancer.

The chain links TRBV30 to TRBJ1-2; TRBD1 is a possible D gene (5 bases). V was trimmed by 2 bases and J by 8 bases, leaving 15 bases between them. The CDR3 covers 13 residues. Germline-derived CDR1 and CDR2 are GTSNPN and SVGIG (reference sequence). CDR3 sequence: CAWSPWGLRGYTF. CDR3 bases: TGTGCCTGGAGTCCCTGGGGACTGAGAGGCTACACCTTC.

The chain uses TRBV29-1 and TRBJ1-1, with D perhaps TRBD1 (6 bases). The CDR3 covers 16 residues. CDR1 and CDR2 (germline): SQVTM, ANQGSEA. The V end was cut by 0 bases, the J end by 2 bases, with 16 bases between. In nucleotides, the CDR3 is TGCAGCGTTGAAGATCTGAGCAGGGGTATAAACACTGAAGCTTTCTTT. Encoded protein: CSVEDLSRGINTEAFF.

The V and J genes are TRBV7-2 and TRBJ2-3; D is possibly TRBD2 (6 bases). The length of the CDR3 is 16 residues. Germline V lookup: CDR1 SGHTA, CDR2 FQGNSA. V was shortened by 6 bases and J by 1 base, with 17 bases between the two germline ends. CDR3 region: CASSVVGGSGTDTQYF. The CDR3 DNA follows: TGTGCCAGCAGTGTAGTTGGGGGGAGCGGCACAGATACGCAGTATTTT.

The chain is built from TRBV7-7 and TRBJ2-3; 8 bases agree with TRBD2. The CDR3 is 16 residues long. The germline CDR1 and CDR2 sequences are SSHAT and FNYEAQ (reference sequence). J lost 2 bases, V lost 3 bases, and 7 bases had no gene match. In nucleotides, the CDR3 is TGTGCCAGCAGCTTTTTACTAGCGGCTTACACAGATACGCAGTATTTT. This translates into CASSFLLAAYTDTQYF. The variable domain in full, completed from reference TRBV7-7 and TRBJ2-3, reads GAGVSQSPRYKVTKRGQDVTLRCDPISSHATLYWYQQALGQGPEFLTYFNYEAQPDKSGLPSDRFSAERPEGSISTLTIQRTEQRDSAMYRCASSFLLAAYTDTQYFGPGTRLTVL.

This clone came up a few times. V and J are TRBV5-1 and TRBJ2-2; TRBD1 might be the D (6 bases). This CDR3 contains 15 residues. The V end was cut by 5 bases, the J end by 0 bases, with 11 bases between. Germline V lookup: CDR1 SGHRS, CDR2 YFSETQ. The CDR3 coding sequence is TGCGCCAGCAGAAGACAGGCCTCGAACACCGGGGAGCTGTTTTTT. It yields the protein CASRRQASNTGELFF.

The chain carries TRBV4-2 and TRBJ2-1; perhaps TRBD1 as D (6 bases). This CDR3 spans 18 amino acids. Germline loops: CDR1 LGHNA, CDR2 YNFKEQ. V was pared by 0 bases and J by 0 bases, with 15 bases between. CDR3 region: CASSQEIGRGGSYNEQFF. CDR3 coding DNA: TGTGCCAGCAGCCAAGAAATAGGGCGAGGGGGCTCCTACAATGAGCAGTTCTTC.

This chain joins TRBV28 and TRBJ2-5, with 7 bases identical to TRBD1. The CDR3 is 14 amino acids. Germline V gene sequence: CDR1 MDHEN, CDR2 SYDVKM. V shed 3 bases, J shed 2 bases, and the junction held 3 bases outside the gene matches. The CDR3 protein is CASSLTGWQETQYF. The CDR3 DNA reads as TGTGCCAGCAGTTTGACAGGGTGGCAAGAGACCCAGTACTTC.

The chain is built from TRBV27 and TRBJ1-4; 8 bases line up with TRBD1. CDR1 is MNHEY and CDR2 is SMNVEV in the germline V gene (reference sequence). J was trimmed by 8 bases and V by 7 bases; bases with no gene match: 9. CDR3 length equals 14 residues. The CDR3 region has the DNA TGTGCCAGCAAAAAGGGACAGGTAGTGGAAAAACTGTTTTTT. Translating gives CASKKGQVVEKLFF.

V and J are TRBV10-2 and TRBJ1-5; D not certain. Germline V lookup: CDR1 WSHSY, CDR2 SAAADI. The CDR3 loop spans 14 amino acids. The V and J ends lost 2 bases and 7 bases respectively, with 12 bases between them. The CDR3 coding sequence is TGCGCCAGCAGTGAGACGGCAGGTCCCCAGCCCCAGCATTTT. This translates into CASSETAGPQPQHF.

V and J are TRBV2 and TRBJ1-1; D call uncertain. The CDR3 runs to 17 residues. Trimming took off 4 bases at V and 5 bases at J, with 23 bases between the two ends. Germline V gene lookup returns CDR1 SNHLY and CDR2 FYNNEI. CDR3 amino acids: CASSAGKKLRRETEAFF. CDR3 coding DNA: TGTGCCAGCAGTGCAGGAAAAAAACTGAGGCGGGAAACTGAAGCTTTCTTT.

This chain joins TRBV19 and TRBJ2-5, with 12 bases matching TRBD1. The CDR3 sequence is 16 residues long. CDR1 is LNHDA and CDR2 is SQIVND in the germline V gene (reference sequence). J was trimmed by 2 bases and V by 6 bases; bases with no gene match: 7. For the CDR3, the DNA is TGTGCCAGTAGGGCCGGGACAGGGGGCTTTCAAGAGACCCAGTACTTC. Translation gives CASRAGTGGFQETQYF.

The chain has TRBV5-1 and TRBJ2-3, with 10 positions matching TRBD2. V lost 4 bases to trimming and J lost 5 bases; unmatched junction nucleotides: 13. Per the germline V gene, CDR1 is SGHRS and CDR2 is YFSETQ. The CDR3 extends over 17 amino acids. The CDR3 region is CASSVATSGAGRDTQYF. CDR3 in DNA: TGCGCCAGCAGCGTCGCAACTAGCGGGGCGGGTAGAGATACGCAGTATTTT.

A few counts support this clone. The chain has TRBV30 and TRBJ1-1; no reliable D call. Trimming left V 0 bases short and J 0 bases short, with 5 bases between. The CDR3 runs 13 residues. Germline V CDR1 and CDR2: GTSNPN, SVGIG (reference sequence). The CDR3 DNA sequence: TGTGCCTGGAGTGTAGCGGTGAACACTGAAGCTTTCTTT. This translates into CAWSVAVNTEAFF.

The chain carries TRBV6-1 and TRBJ2-3; no clear D gene. The V gene's germline CDR1 is MNHNS and CDR2 SASEGT. This CDR3 has 13 amino acids. V gave up 8 bases and J gave up 0 bases, with 9 bases separating them. CDR3 protein: CASGLPSTDTQYF. CDR3 nucleotide sequence: TGTGCCAGCGGCCTCCCGAGCACAGATACGCAGTATTTT.

The rearrangement joins TRBV10-3 to TRBJ1-5; 7 bases fit TRBD1. Germline V CDR1 and CDR2: ENHRY, SYGVKD. This CDR3 has 15 amino acids. V lost 4 bases and J lost 4; bases outside the gene matches: 7. The CDR3 loop reads CAISGGTEKNQPQHF. The DNA of the CDR3 is TGTGCCATCAGTGGTGGGACAGAAAAGAATCAGCCCCAGCATTTT.

The chain employs TRBV7-8 and TRBJ1-5; D gene ambiguous. V was pared by 6 bases and J by 3 bases, with 9 bases between. This CDR3 spans 13 amino acids. Germline V gives CDR1 SGHVS, CDR2 FQNEAQ. The CDR3 here is CASRFGVNQPQHF. CDR3 DNA sequence: TGTGCCAGCAGATTCGGGGTCAATCAGCCCCAGCATTTT.

This CDR3 reads CASSLEGGPGYTF. DNA of the CDR3: TGTGCCAGCAGCTTAGAGGGGGGGCCCGGCTACACCTTC. The chain is built from TRBV11-2 and TRBJ1-2; D might be TRBD1 (6 bases). The germline V gene encodes CDR1 SGHAT and CDR2 FQNNGV. The CDR3 runs to 13 residues. With 0 bases removed from V and 8 bases from J, the gap between germline ends came to 10 bases.

V is TRBV9 and J is TRBJ2-5; possibly TRBD1 for D (5 bases). Trimming took 0 bases from V and 2 from J, leaving 8 bases between them. Germline V gene lookup returns CDR1 SGDLS and CDR2 YYNGEE. The CDR3 runs 14 residues. The CDR3 DNA reads as TGTGCCAGCAGCGTAGGCAGGGCGCAAGAGACCCAGTACTTC. It translates to CASSVGRAQETQYF.

The chain carries TRBV4-1 and TRBJ2-6; 8 bases fit TRBD1. V was pared by 0 bases and J by 4 bases, with 11 bases of the junction left unmatched. The CDR3 length is 19 residues. The germline V gene encodes CDR1 MGHRA and CDR2 YSYEKL. The CDR3 coding sequence is TGCGCCAGCAGCCAAGAAGCCCCCGGGACAGGATCCGGGGCCAACGTCCTGACTTTC. Protein product: CASSQEAPGTGSGANVLTF.